Shown below are 10 T cell receptor beta chains from a single sample sequenced in a study of immune evolution from preneoplasia to lung adenocarcinoma. Profiling relied on immunoSEQ multiplex PCR, and the TCRdb table lists in-frame clones only, not all of them. Here the sample spans over 3,000 clones, roughly 85% being singletons. The specimen was FFPE invasive lung adenocarcinoma tissue. The origin of the receptors is a person aged 45-65 years with lung adenocarcinoma.

The chain couples TRBV27 to TRBJ2-1; TRBD1 is a possible D gene (5 bases). V dropped 6 bases and J dropped 2 bases, with 11 bases sitting between them. The CDR3 totals 14 residues. CDR1 and CDR2 (germline): MNHEY, SMNVEV (reference sequence). The CDR3 DNA follows: TGTGCCAGCAGCCTCAAGGACACCTACAATGAGCAGTTCTTC. This sequence encodes CASSLKDTYNEQFF.

The rearrangement uses TRBV30 and TRBJ1-2, with D unclear. Germline V gives CDR1 GTSNPN, CDR2 SVGIG (reference sequence). The CDR3 contains 13 residues. Trimming removed 1 base from V and 7 bases from J, with 13 bases in between. CDR3 protein: CAWSEEGFGGYTF. For the CDR3, the DNA is TGTGCCTGGAGTGAGGAGGGATTTGGTGGCTACACCTTC.

The chain employs TRBV9 and TRBJ2-1, with TRBD2 matching 8 bases. CDR1 SGDLS and CDR2 YYNGEE come from the germline V gene. This CDR3 has 15 amino acids. The V and J ends lost 0 bases and 7 bases, in that order; junction bases with no gene match: 6. This chain's CDR3 is CASSVDTSGPNEQFF. CDR3 in DNA: TGTGCCAGCAGCGTAGATACTAGCGGACCAAATGAGCAGTTCTTC.

The chain couples TRBV30 to TRBJ2-7, with TRBD1 matching 10 bases. Germline CDR1 reads GTSNPN; CDR2 reads SVGIG (reference sequence). This CDR3 has 16 amino acids. V gave up 7 bases and J gave up 5 bases; unmatched junction bases: 17. Here the CDR3 reads CALVKPGTGVGDEQYF. CDR3 sequence (DNA): TGTGCCTTGGTCAAACCCGGGACAGGGGTTGGTGACGAGCAGTACTTC.

This clone was detected only once. V and J are TRBV30 and TRBJ2-2; D tentatively reads TRBD1 or TRBD2 (5 bases each). V shed 0 bases and J shed 3 bases, with 5 bases lying between them. The V gene's germline CDR1 is GTSNPN and CDR2 SVGIG (reference sequence). This CDR3 is 13 amino acids long. The CDR3 DNA reads TGTGCCTGGAGTGTGGGGGACACCGGGGAGCTGTTTTTT. The encoded protein is CAWSVGDTGELFF.

The chain couples TRBV28 to TRBJ1-2, with a weak D call TRBD1 (5 bases). Germline lookup yields CDR1 MDHEN and CDR2 SYDVKM. The CDR3 spans 13 residues. Trimming shortened V by 6 bases and J by 8 bases, and 16 bases separated the two germline ends. The CDR3 here is CASSRLGVGGYTF. In nucleotides, the CDR3 is TGTGCCAGCAGCCGCTTAGGGGTCGGCGGCTACACCTTC.

This clone was seen only once. The chain carries TRBV2 and TRBJ2-7, with TRBD1 identical over 9 bases. V trimming: 5 bases; J trimming: 5 bases; junction bases outside the gene matches: 10. The CDR3 spans 15 residues. Per the germline V gene, CDR1 is SNHLY and CDR2 is FYNNEI. The CDR3 is CASSSGTGTLHEQYF. Here the CDR3 DNA reads TGTGCCAGCAGTAGTGGGACAGGGACTTTACACGAGCAGTACTTC. Supplemented by reference TRBV2 and TRBJ2-7, the full variable domain reads EPEVTQTPSHQVTQMGQEVILRCVPISNHLYFYWYRQILGQKVEFLVSFYNNEISEKSEIFDDQFSVERPDGSNFTLKIRSTKLEDSAMYFCASSSGTGTLHEQYFGPGTRLTVT.

This chain connects TRBV2 to TRBJ2-2; perhaps D is TRBD1 or TRBD2 (5 bases each). The CDR3 contains 13 residues. Trimming shortened V by 3 bases and J by 3 bases, and 5 bases separated the two germline ends. Germline V CDR1 and CDR2: SNHLY, FYNNEI. CDR3 coding DNA: TGTGCCAGCAGTGAGGGACACACCGGGGAGCTGTTTTTT. Translated, it gives CASSEGHTGELFF.

In DNA form, the CDR3 reads TGTGCCAGCAGATATCCCGGGGAGCACAATCAGCCCCAGCATTTT. Amino acids: CASRYPGEHNQPQHF. V is TRBV28 and J is TRBJ1-5; D unclear. The CDR3 sequence is 15 residues long. The germline V gene has CDR1 MDHEN and CDR2 SYDVKM. Trimming removed 6 bases at V and 3 bases at J, with 15 bases between.

The count of this clone is one. The rearrangement links TRBV5-6 to TRBJ2-4, with D maybe TRBD1 (6 bases). Germline V gives CDR1 SGHDT, CDR2 YYEEEE. V was trimmed by 0 bases and J by 0 bases, leaving 10 bases between them. This CDR3 spans 16 amino acids. CDR3 coding DNA: TGTGCCAGCAGCTTGGGTTCAGGGGTAGCCAAAAACATTCAGTACTTC. Translation gives CASSLGSGVAKNIQYF.